This T cell receptor (beta chain) was identified during a study of beta chain features in type 1 diabetes. Sorting produced populations that all topped 95% purity. As regards this clone: What it binds is not known.

CDR3 length: 15 amino acids. Deletions cut 2 bases from V and 0 bases from J, with 8 bases between. Germline CDR1 and CDR2: GTSNPN and SVGIG (reference sequence). Whole-study findings and limits: Using cDNA template may skew counts toward highly expressing activated cells. These data did not resolve whether HLA type affects TCRB rearrangement. Type 1 diabetes patients showed a moderate but significant shortening of TCRB CDR3s in all four CD4+ subsets.

Every isolated RNA sample was fully reverse transcribed, so sequencing captured expressed TCRB transcripts. Method: immunoSEQ multiplex PCR; TCRdb's copy keeps in-frame clones and lacks some. The sample includes around 600,000 clones, roughly 12% seen only once; the top ten take around 0.12%. V usage is TRBV30 and J usage is TRBJ2-6; unclear D gene. This receptor was obtained from a man in his thirties or forties with type 1 diabetes. Material for sequencing was naive CD4+ T cells from blood. The CDR3 bases are TGTGCCTGGAGTAACTCAGCCTCTGGGGCCAACGTCCTGACTTTC. Translating it yields CAWSNSASGANVLTF.